This T cell receptor (beta chain) emerged from a study of cytotoxic CD8 clonotypes in ibrutinib-treated CLL. Study in general: Average yields of 255,043 productive templates and 80,000 to 100,000 productive rearrangements characterized the samples.

Trimming removed 1 base at V and 0 bases at J, with 11 bases between. Per germline, CDR1 SGHRS and CDR2 YFSETQ. This CDR3 spans 15 amino acids. Whole-study results and caveats: Higher circulating CD8+ T-cell counts strongly accompanied higher baseline clonality, above age-matched healthy donors.

Profiling relied on immunoSEQ multiplex PCR, and the TCRdb table lists in-frame clones only, not all of them. The repertoire consists of some 93,000 clones, with approximately 82% occurring once and the leading ten covering about 34%. Details on this clone: The antigen remains undetermined.

The chain has TRBV5-1 and TRBJ2-7; TRBD1 is a possible D gene (5 bases). This TCR came from a human donor with chronic lymphocytic leukemia. The sequencing here drew on PBMCs, taken after 12 months of ibrutinib treatment. The CDR3 here is CASSLLQGLSYEQYF. CDR3 sequence (DNA): TGCGCCAGCAGCTTGCTCCAGGGCCTCTCCTACGAGCAGTACTTC.